What follows is one T cell receptor beta chain and its context. CDR3 length: 14 amino acids. V was clipped by 4 bases and J by 10 bases; unmatched bases: 11. Per the germline V gene, CDR1 is SGDLS and CDR2 is YYNGEE. This specimen comes from a study of cytomegalovirus exposure and HLA in healthy donors. Both 60 Vbeta primers and 13 Jbeta primers went into the PCR. TCRdb's table, derived via immunoSEQ multiplex PCR, lists solely in-frame clones and lacks some. The sample carries under 200,000 clones, about four fifths recorded once. The sequenced material came from PBMCs. The sequence was collected from a male donor in good health and CMV-seropositive. V is TRBV9 and J is TRBJ1-2; 9 positions match TRBD1. The CDR3 here is CASSQRTGAVAYTF. DNA for the CDR3: TGTGCCAGCAGCCAGCGGACAGGGGCCGTCGCCTACACCTTC.